This T cell receptor beta chain was recorded in a study of OX40 agonist ivuxolimab in advanced cancers. Study information: Patients received intravenous ivuxolimab every 2 weeks at 0.01 to 10 mg/kg.

The method was immunoSEQ multiplex PCR; TCRdb's version includes in-frame clones alone and lacks a portion of them. The data hold around 88,000 clones, with under 95% observed a single time. The CDR3 length is 15 residues. From germline, CDR1 is SGHVS and CDR2 FQNEAQ. V was clipped by 5 bases and J by 5 bases; unmatched bases: 5. This chain links TRBV7-8 with TRBJ2-2; 10 nucleotides line up with TRBD2. The sequence was obtained from an adult with an advanced solid tumor such as melanoma, head and neck, liver or kidney cancer. The sequencing used CD4+ or CD8+ T cells sorted from blood, collected in a trial of the OX40 agonist ivuxolimab. The CDR3 sequence: CASSPGLARTGELFF. For the CDR3, the DNA is TGTGCCAGCAGCCCGGGACTAGCGAGAACCGGGGAGCTGTTTTTT.